The sample holds a few counts of the clone carrying this TCR beta chain. The antigen is undetermined. Sequenced material consisted of expressed TCRB transcripts (all of the isolated RNA was reverse transcribed). Each sample of naive, central memory or regulatory T cells had, on average, about 3.5 million reads. The assay was immunoSEQ multiplex PCR, and TCRdb's table has in-frame clones only and misses some. Of fewer than 350,000 clones detected, 7% to 9% appear once; the ten largest clones hold more than 0.9%. These data are taken from a study of beta chain features in type 1 diabetes. The study, taken as a whole, reports: Any HLA effect on TCRB rearrangement was left unresolved by small sub-analyses. Researchers report that Type 1 diabetes patients had moderately but significantly shorter TCRB CDR3s across all four CD4+ subsets.

The germline V gene encodes CDR1 SQVTM and CDR2 ANQGSEA. Unmatched junction bases numbered 5, after V lost 0 bases and J lost 0 bases. The CDR3 has 17 residues. Blood was drawn once from each donor into heparinised tubes. The draws averaged about 110 mL. Material: central memory CD4+ T cells from blood. This TCR was sampled from a woman between 18 and 29 years old in good health. V gene TRBV29-1 combines with J gene TRBJ1-4; 9 bases align to TRBD1. DNA for the CDR3: TGCAGCGTTGAAGATGGACAGGGGAGTGCAACTAATGAAAAACTGTTTTTT. Protein product: CSVEDGQGSATNEKLFF.